The T cell receptor (beta chain) under discussion was sequenced for a study of STAT5B mutations in CD4+ large granular lymphocyte leukemia. Study-wide results and caveats: Main leukemic clonotypes were patient-specific, but 25% appeared at low frequency elsewhere.

Trimming stripped 0 bases from V and 3 bases from J, with 8 bases between. Looked up from germline, CDR1 is MNHNY and CDR2 is SVGAGI (reference sequence). CDR3 length: 14 residues. The sample holds a few counts of this clone. Antigen specificity is unknown. TCRdb's table, derived via immunoSEQ multiplex PCR, lists solely in-frame clones and lacks some. The sample lists roughly 40,000 clones, 80% to 90% occurring once. The sequence came from a human donor in good health. Material: CD4+ T cells from blood buffy coats. The chain couples TRBV6-6 to TRBJ1-1; no definite D call. The CDR3 loop reads CASSYSTADTEAFF. In nucleotides, the CDR3 is TGTGCCAGCAGTTACTCGACGGCAGACACTGAAGCTTTCTTT.